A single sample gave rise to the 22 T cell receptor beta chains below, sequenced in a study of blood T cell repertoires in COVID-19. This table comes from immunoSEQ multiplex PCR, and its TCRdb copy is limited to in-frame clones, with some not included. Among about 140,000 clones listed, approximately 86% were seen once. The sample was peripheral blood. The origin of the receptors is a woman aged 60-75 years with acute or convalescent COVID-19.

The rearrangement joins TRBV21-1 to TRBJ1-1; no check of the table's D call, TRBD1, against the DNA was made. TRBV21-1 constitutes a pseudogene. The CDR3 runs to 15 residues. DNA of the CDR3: TGTGCCAGCAGCGCCCCATGCCGGGACAGGGGAAAAGCTTTCTTT. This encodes CASSAPCRDRGKAFF.

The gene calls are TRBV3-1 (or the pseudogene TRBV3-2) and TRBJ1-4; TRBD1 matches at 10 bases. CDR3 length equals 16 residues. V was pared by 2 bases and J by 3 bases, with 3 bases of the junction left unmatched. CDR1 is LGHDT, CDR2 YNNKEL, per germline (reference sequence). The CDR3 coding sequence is TGTGCCAGCAGCCAATGGACAGGGGGGGCTAATGAAAAACTGTTTTTT. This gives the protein CASSQWTGGANEKLFF.

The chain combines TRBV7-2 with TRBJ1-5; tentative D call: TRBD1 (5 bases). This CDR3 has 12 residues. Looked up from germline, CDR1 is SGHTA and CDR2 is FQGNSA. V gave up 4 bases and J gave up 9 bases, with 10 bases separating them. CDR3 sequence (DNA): TGTGCCAGCAGCTCTAGGGGTTCGCCCCAGCATTTT. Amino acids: CASSSRGSPQHF.

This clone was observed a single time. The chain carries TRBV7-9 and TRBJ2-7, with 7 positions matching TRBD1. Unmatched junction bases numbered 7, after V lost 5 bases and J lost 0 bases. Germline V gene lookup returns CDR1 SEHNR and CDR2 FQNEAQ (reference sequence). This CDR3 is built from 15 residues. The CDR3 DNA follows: TGTGCCAGCAGCCAGCTGAGGGACAGCTCCTACGAGCAGTACTTC. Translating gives CASSQLRDSSYEQYF.

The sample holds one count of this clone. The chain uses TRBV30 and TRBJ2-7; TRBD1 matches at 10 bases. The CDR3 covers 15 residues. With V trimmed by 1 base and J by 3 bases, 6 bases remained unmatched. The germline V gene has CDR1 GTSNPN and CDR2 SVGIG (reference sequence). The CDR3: CAWSGLGDRGYEQYF. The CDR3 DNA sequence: TGTGCCTGGAGTGGGTTGGGGGACAGGGGCTACGAGCAGTACTTC.

The CDR3 DNA sequence: TGTGCCTGGAGTAGCTCGAACACTGAAGCTTTCTTT. It yields the protein CAWSSSNTEAFF. The rearrangement uses TRBV30 and TRBJ1-1; no clear D gene. The germline V gene has CDR1 GTSNPN and CDR2 SVGIG (reference sequence). The CDR3 consists of 12 residues. V was cut by 2 bases and J by 1 base, with 5 bases left in between.

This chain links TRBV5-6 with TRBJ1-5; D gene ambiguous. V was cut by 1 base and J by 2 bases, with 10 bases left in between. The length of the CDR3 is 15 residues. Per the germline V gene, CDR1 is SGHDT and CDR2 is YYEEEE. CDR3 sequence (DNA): TGTGCCAGCAGCTTGTCCGGGTTGGGCAATCAGCCCCAGCATTTT. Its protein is CASSLSGLGNQPQHF.

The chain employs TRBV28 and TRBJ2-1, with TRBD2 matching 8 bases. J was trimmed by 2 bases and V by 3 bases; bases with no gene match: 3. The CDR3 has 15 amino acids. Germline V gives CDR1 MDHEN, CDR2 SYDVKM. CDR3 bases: TGTGCCAGCAGTTTTTACGGGGGGGCCTACAATGAGCAGTTCTTC. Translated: CASSFYGGAYNEQFF.

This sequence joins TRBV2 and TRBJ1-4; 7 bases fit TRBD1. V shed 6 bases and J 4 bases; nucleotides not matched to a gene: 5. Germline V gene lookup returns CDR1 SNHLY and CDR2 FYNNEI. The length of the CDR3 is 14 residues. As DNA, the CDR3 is TGTGCCAGCAGCGACAGGGCCGATAATGAAAAACTGTTTTTT. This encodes CASSDRADNEKLFF. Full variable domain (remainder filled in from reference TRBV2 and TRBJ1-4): EPEVTQTPSHQVTQMGQEVILRCVPISNHLYFYWYRQILGQKVEFLVSFYNNEISEKSEIFDDQFSVERPDGSNFTLKIRSTKLEDSAMYFCASSDRADNEKLFFGSGTQLSVL.

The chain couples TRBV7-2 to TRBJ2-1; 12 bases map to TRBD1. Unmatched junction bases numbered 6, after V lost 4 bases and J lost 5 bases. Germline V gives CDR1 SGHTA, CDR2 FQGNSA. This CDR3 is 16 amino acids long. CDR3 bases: TGTGCCAGCAGCTCCCTGGGGACAGGGGGCCACAATGAGCAGTTCTTC. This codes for CASSSLGTGGHNEQFF.

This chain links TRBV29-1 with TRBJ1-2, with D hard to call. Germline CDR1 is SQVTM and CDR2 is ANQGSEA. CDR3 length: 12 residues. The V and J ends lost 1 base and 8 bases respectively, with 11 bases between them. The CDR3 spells CSVEAGRGGYTF. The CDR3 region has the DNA TGCAGCGTTGAAGCCGGGCGAGGGGGCTACACCTTC.

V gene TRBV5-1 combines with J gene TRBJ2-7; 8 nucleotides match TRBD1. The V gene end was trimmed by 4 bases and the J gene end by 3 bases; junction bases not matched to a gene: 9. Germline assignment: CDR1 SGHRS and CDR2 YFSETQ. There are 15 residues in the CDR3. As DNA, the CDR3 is TGCGCCAGCAGCCCCGGCGGGACAGGAGACTACGAGCAGTACTTC. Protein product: CASSPGGTGDYEQYF.

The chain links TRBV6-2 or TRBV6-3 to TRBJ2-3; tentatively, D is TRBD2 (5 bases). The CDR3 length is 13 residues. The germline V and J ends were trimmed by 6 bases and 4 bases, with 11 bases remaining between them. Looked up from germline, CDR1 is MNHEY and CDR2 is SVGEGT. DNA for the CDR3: TGTGCCAGCAGCCGACTGGAGGCAGATACGCAGTATTTT. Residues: CASSRLEADTQYF.

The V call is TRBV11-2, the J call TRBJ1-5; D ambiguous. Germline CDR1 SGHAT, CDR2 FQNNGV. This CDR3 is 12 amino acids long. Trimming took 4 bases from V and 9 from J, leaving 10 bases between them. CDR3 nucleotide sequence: TGTGCCAGCAGCTGGTACTCGGGGCCCCAGCATTTT. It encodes CASSWYSGPQHF.

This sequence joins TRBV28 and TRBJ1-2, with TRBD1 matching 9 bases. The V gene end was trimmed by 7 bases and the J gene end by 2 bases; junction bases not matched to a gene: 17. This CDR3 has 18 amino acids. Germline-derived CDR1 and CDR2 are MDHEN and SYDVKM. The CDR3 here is CASMGPGTGFQGNYGYTF. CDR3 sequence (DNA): TGTGCCAGCATGGGCCCCGGGACAGGGTTCCAAGGGAACTATGGCTACACCTTC.

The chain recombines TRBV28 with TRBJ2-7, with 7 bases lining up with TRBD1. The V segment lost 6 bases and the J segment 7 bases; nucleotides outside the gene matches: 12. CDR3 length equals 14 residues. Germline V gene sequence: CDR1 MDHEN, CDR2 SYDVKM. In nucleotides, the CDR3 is TGTGCCAGCAGATCCGGGACAGTTCTCATTGAGCAGTACTTC. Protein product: CASRSGTVLIEQYF.

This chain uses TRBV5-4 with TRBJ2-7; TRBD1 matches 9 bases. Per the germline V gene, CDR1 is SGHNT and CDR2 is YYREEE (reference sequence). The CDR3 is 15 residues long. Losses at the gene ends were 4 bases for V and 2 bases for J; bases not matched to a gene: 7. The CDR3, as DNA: TGTGCCAGCAGCCCCCGACAGGGGGACACCTACGAGCAGTACTTC. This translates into CASSPRQGDTYEQYF.

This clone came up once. CDR3 residues: CASSLGTGGYGYTF. The CDR3 DNA follows: TGTGCCAGCAGCTTAGGGACAGGCGGCTATGGCTACACCTTC. The V call is TRBV7-9, the J call TRBJ1-2; 7 nucleotides agree with TRBD1. Germline CDR1 reads SEHNR; CDR2 reads FQNEAQ (reference sequence). V gave up 1 base and J gave up 4 bases; unmatched junction bases: 3. The CDR3 is 14 amino acids.

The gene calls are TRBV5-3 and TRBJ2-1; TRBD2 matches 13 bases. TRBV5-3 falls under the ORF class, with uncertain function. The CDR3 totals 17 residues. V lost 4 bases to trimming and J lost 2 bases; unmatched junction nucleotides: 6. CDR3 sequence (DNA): TGTGCCAGAAGCGGAGGGACTAGCGGGGAACCCTACAATGAGCAGTTCTTC. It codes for CARSGGTSGEPYNEQFF.

The DNA for the CDR3 is TGCGCCAGCAGCCCCCCGCCGACCGGACTAGCGGGGCCATCGACCCAGTACTTC. Encoded protein: CASSPPPTGLAGPSTQYF. The J gene is TRBJ2-5, the V gene TRBV5-1, with 12 bases aligning to TRBD2. The germline gives CDR1 SGHRS, CDR2 YFSETQ. This CDR3 contains 18 residues. With V trimmed by 4 bases and J by 7 bases, 17 bases remained unmatched. Looking up the rest from reference TRBV5-1 and TRBJ2-5 gives the full variable domain: KAGVTQTPRYLIKTRGQQVTLSCSPISGHRSVSWYQQTPGQGLQFLFEYFSETQRNKGNFPGRFSGRQFSNSRSEMNVSTLELGDSALYLCASSPPPTGLAGPSTQYFGPGTRLLVL.

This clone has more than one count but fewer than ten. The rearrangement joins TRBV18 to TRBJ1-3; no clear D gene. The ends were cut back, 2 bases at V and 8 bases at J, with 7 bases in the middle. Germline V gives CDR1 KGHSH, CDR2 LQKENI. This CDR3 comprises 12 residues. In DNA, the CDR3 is TGTGCCAGCTCACCAGACGACTACACCATATATTTT. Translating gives CASSPDDYTIYF.

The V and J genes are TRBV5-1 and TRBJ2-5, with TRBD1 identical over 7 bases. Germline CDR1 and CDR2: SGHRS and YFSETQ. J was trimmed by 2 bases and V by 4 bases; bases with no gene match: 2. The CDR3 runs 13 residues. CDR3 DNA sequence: TGCGCCAGCAGCCGGGGACAGCAAGAGACCCAGTACTTC. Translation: CASSRGQQETQYF.